These T cell receptor beta chains were read from a single sample in a study of shared T cell receptors in the human thymus. The assay was immunoSEQ multiplex PCR, and TCRdb's table has in-frame clones only and misses some. The data contain 550,000 to 800,000 clones, approximately 83% of them singletons. The data also belong to a second study, concerning human thymus T cells.

Sequences were obtained from thymocytes. These receptors all stem from a girl less than two years old with a congenital heart defect. CDR3s include the opening cysteine and the closing phenylalanine or tryptophan. D genes are given only for firm matches. Size tells how often a clone was seen (once, few, many) or the class of an expanded clone, and some rows leave it out.

CATSRPLLGTALTQYF	TGTGCCACCAGCAGACCGCTTCTAGGGACAGCTCTGACCCAGTACTTC	TRBV15	NA	TRBJ2-5	TRBD1
CASSQDRGGEQFF	TGCGCCAGCAGCCAAGATAGGGGAGGAGAGCAGTTCTTC	TRBV4-1	NA	TRBJ2-1	NA
CASSESLTGGNNEQFF	TGTGCCAGCAGTGAATCTTTGACAGGGGGCAACAATGAGCAGTTCTTC	TRBV25-1	NA	TRBJ2-1	TRBD1
CASSLQGRGPKTQYF	TGTGCCAGCAGCTTGCAGGGCAGGGGGCCAAAGACCCAGTACTTC	TRBV5-6	NA	TRBJ2-5	TRBD1
CASSSEPGLAGGPVTQYF	TGTGCCAGCAGCTCGGAACCGGGACTAGCGGGGGGGCCCGTGACCCAGTACTTC	TRBV7-6	NA	TRBJ2-5	TRBD2
CASSAAGTGFYEQYF	TGTGCCAGCAGCGCCGCCGGGACAGGGTTTTACGAGCAGTACTTC	TRBV7-9	NA	TRBJ2-7	TRBD1
CASSLTHEGGELFF	TGCGCCAGCAGCTTGACACACGAGGGCGGGGAGCTGTTTTTT	TRBV5-1	NA	TRBJ2-2	NA
CASSLVRSWSHWEGYTF	TGTGCCAGCAGCTTAGTGAGATCCTGGTCCCATTGGGAGGGCTACACCTTC	TRBV7-9	NA	TRBJ1-2	NA
CSVGWDSDYGYTF	TGCAGCGTTGGCTGGGACAGCGACTATGGCTACACCTTC	TRBV29-1	NA	TRBJ1-2	TRBD1
CASSQELSGTSKETQYF	TGCGCCAGCAGCCAAGAGTTGTCGGGGACTAGCAAAGAGACCCAGTACTTC	TRBV4-1	few	TRBJ2-5	TRBD2
CASSYPGRQETQYF	TGTGCCAGCAGTTACCCGGGTCGTCAAGAGACCCAGTACTTC	TRBV6-5	NA	TRBJ2-5	NA
CASSWRTGDYGYTF	TGTGCCAGCAGCTGGAGGACAGGGGACTATGGCTACACCTTC	TRBV7-9	NA	TRBJ1-2	TRBD1
CASSQPREVPGQVRLNSPLHF	TGCGCCAGCAGCCAACCAAGAGAGGTACCGGGACAGGTCCGACTTAATTCACCCCTCCACTTT	TRBV4-1	NA	TRBJ1-6	TRBD1
CACHTTGIPTYEQYF	TGTGCCTGCCATACGACAGGGATCCCCACCTACGAGCAGTACTTC	TRBV30	NA	TRBJ2-7	TRBD1
CASSQYPRGPPYNEQFF	TGCGCCAGCAGCCAATATCCGCGGGGGCCTCCTTACAATGAGCAGTTCTTC	TRBV4-1	once	TRBJ2-1	NA
CASSLVDRQYNEQFF	TGTGCCAGCAGCTTGGTTGACAGGCAGTACAATGAGCAGTTCTTC	TRBV5-4	NA	TRBJ2-1	NA
CATSRDGWTGYGYTF	TGTGCCACCAGCAGAGATGGGTGGACAGGGTATGGCTACACCTTC	TRBV15	NA	TRBJ1-2	TRBD1
CAGLAGNGYTF	TGTGCCGGACTAGCAGGGAATGGCTACACCTTC	TRBV19	NA	TRBJ1-2	NA
CARAGQENTEAFF	TGTGCCAGGGCGGGACAGGAGAACACTGAAGCTTTCTTT	TRBV9	few	TRBJ1-1	TRBD1
CASRHVRTGKNSPLHF	TGTGCCAGCCGTCATGTCCGGACAGGGAAGAATTCACCCCTCCACTTT	TRBV28	NA	TRBJ1-6	TRBD1
CASSYQTGAYTEAFF	TGCGCCAGCAGCTACCAGACAGGGGCTTACACTGAAGCTTTCTTT	TRBV5-1	NA	TRBJ1-1	TRBD1
CASSSKDRVPLHF	TGTGCCAGCAGTTCCAAGGACAGGGTGCCCCTCCACTTT	TRBV27	NA	TRBJ1-6	TRBD1
CASTRDSNNSPLHF	TGTGCCAGCACGCGGGACAGCAATAATTCACCCCTCCACTTT	TRBV27	few	TRBJ1-6	TRBD1
CASSVAGESEKLFF	TGTGCCAGCAGCGTAGCAGGGGAGTCTGAAAAACTGTTTTTT	TRBV9	NA	TRBJ1-4	NA
CASRPGTGGRGRDYEQYF	TGTGCCAGCCGACCTGGGACAGGGGGAAGAGGCCGGGACTACGAGCAGTACTTC	TRBV7-2	NA	TRBJ2-7	TRBD1
CASSAKSGLSYNEQFF	TGTGCCAGCAGTGCCAAAAGCGGTCTAAGCTACAATGAGCAGTTCTTC	TRBV6-6	NA	TRBJ2-1	NA
CATSTKGQSYGYTF	TGTGCCACCAGCACTAAGGGGCAGAGCTATGGCTACACCTTC	TRBV15	NA	TRBJ1-2	NA
CASSSNQTGSNQPQHF	TGTGCCAGCAGTTCCAACCAGACAGGGAGCAATCAGCCCCAGCATTTT	TRBV28	NA	TRBJ1-5	TRBD1
CASSFYFTGELFF	TGTGCCAGCAGCTTTTATTTCACCGGGGAGCTGTTTTTT	TRBV7-7	once	TRBJ2-2	NA
CASSFRGGRNTIYF	TGTGCCAGCAGTTTTAGGGGAGGACGAAACACCATATATTTT	TRBV28	NA	TRBJ1-3	NA
CASKVETSSGECSTDTQYF	TGTGCCAGCAAGGTTGAAACCTCTAGCGGGGAATGCAGCACAGATACGCAGTATTTT	TRBV7-9	NA	TRBJ2-3	TRBD2
CASSYQGLEQFF	TGTGCCAGCAGTTACCAGGGCCTTGAGCAGTTCTTC	TRBV6-6	NA	TRBJ2-1	NA
CASSQVRGHLGTGELFF	TGCGCCAGCAGCCAAGTTCGGGGTCACCTGGGGACCGGGGAGCTGTTTTTT	TRBV4-1	NA	TRBJ2-2	NA
CASSEAINPRDPYEQYF	TGTGCCAGCAGTGAAGCGATTAACCCACGGGATCCCTACGAGCAGTACTTC	TRBV6-1	NA	TRBJ2-7	NA
CASSLDRTYEQYF	TGTGCCAGCAGCCTTGACAGGACCTACGAGCAGTACTTC	TRBV7-9	NA	TRBJ2-7	NA
CASSQNDTDKSELFF	TGCGCCAGCAGCCAAAACGACACCGACAAGTCGGAGCTGTTTTTT	TRBV4-1	NA	TRBJ2-2	NA
CASSSISGRNQPQHF	TGTGCCAGCAGTTCCATCTCAGGGCGCAATCAGCCCCAGCATTTT	TRBV6-5	NA	TRBJ1-5	NA
CASTFRGSSYEQYF	TGTGCCAGCACCTTCAGGGGTAGCTCCTACGAGCAGTACTTC	TRBV28	NA	TRBJ2-7	NA
CASSTNKGQGRLKETQYF	TGTGCCAGCAGCACTAATAAAGGACAGGGCCGCCTCAAAGAGACCCAGTACTTC	TRBV27	NA	TRBJ2-5	TRBD1
CASSYHHPKANYGYTF	TGTGCCAGCAGTTACCATCACCCTAAAGCTAACTATGGCTACACCTTC	TRBV6-6	NA	TRBJ1-2	NA
CASSLGTGTLEQYF	TGCGCCAGCAGCCTCGGGACAGGAACTCTCGAGCAGTACTTC	TRBV5-1	NA	TRBJ2-7	TRBD1
CASSIHLGGQNYEQYF	TGCGCCAGCAGCATCCATCTCGGGGGACAGAACTACGAGCAGTACTTC	TRBV5-1	NA	TRBJ2-7	NA
CAIRRRQPQHF	TGTGCCATACGTCGGAGGCAGCCCCAGCATTTT	TRBV10-3	NA	TRBJ1-5	NA
CASSPLDRENSPLHF	TGCGCCAGCAGCCCCCTGGACAGAGAGAATTCACCCCTCCACTTT	TRBV5-1	NA	TRBJ1-6	NA
CASSLGEETQYF	TGTGCCAGCAGCTTGGGAGAGGAGACCCAGTACTTC	TRBV11-2	NA	TRBJ2-5	NA
CASISCGPYEQYF	TGTGCCAGCATTTCTTGCGGGCCCTACGAGCAGTACTTC	TRBV2	NA	TRBJ2-7	NA
CASSLAWQRGGYNEQFF	TGTGCCAGCAGCTTGGCATGGCAGCGGGGGGGCTACAATGAGCAGTTCTTC	TRBV5-6	NA	TRBJ2-1	TRBD2
CASSFPMGGNQETQYF	TGCGCCAGCAGCTTCCCCATGGGGGGGAACCAAGAGACCCAGTACTTC	TRBV5-1	NA	TRBJ2-5	TRBD2
CASSPQGRNYEQYF	TGTGCCAGCAGCCCACAGGGACGGAACTACGAGCAGTACTTC	TRBV9	NA	TRBJ2-7	NA
CASSDFPRANEKLFF	TGTGCCAGCAGTGATTTCCCGAGAGCTAATGAAAAACTGTTTTTT	TRBV2	NA	TRBJ1-4	NA
CAIRTEIVNTIYF	TGTGCCATCCGGACAGAGATCGTGAACACCATATATTTT	TRBV10-3	few	TRBJ1-3	NA
CASGQDRSGGANEQFF	TGTGCTAGTGGTCAAGATCGTAGCGGGGGGGCAAATGAGCAGTTCTTC	TRBV12-5	NA	TRBJ2-1	TRBD2
CASSIGGDSYNSPLHF	TGTGCCAGCAGCATCGGGGGAGACTCCTATAATTCACCCCTCCACTTT	TRBV28	NA	TRBJ1-6	NA